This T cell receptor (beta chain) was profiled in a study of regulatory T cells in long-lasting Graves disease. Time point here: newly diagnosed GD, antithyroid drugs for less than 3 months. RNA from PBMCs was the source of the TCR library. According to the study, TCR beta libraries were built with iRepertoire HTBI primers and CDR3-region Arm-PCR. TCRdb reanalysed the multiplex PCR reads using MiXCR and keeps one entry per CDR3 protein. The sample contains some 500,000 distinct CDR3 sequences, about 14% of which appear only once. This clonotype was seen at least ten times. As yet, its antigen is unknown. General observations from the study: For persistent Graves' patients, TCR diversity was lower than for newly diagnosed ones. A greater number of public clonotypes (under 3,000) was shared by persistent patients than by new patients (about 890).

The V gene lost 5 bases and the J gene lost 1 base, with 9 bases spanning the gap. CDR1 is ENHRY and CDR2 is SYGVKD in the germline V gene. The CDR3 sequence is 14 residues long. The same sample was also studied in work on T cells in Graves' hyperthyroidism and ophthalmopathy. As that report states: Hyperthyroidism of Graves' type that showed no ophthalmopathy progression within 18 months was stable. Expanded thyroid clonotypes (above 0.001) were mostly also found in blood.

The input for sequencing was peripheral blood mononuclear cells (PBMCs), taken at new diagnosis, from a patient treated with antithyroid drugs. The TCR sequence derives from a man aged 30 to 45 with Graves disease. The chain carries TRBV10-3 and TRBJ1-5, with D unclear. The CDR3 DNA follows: TGTGCCATCAGTATCGACCCAAGCAATCAGCCCCAGCATTTT. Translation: CAISIDPSNQPQHF.